The present TCR beta chain was sequenced within a study of T cell responses to AZD1222 COVID-19 vaccine. Assay: immunoSEQ multiplex PCR; the TCRdb copy retains only in-frame clones and omits some. The sample contains fewer than 150,000 clones, approximately 88% of which appear only once. The CDR3 loop spans 15 amino acids. The germline V gene has CDR1 GTSNPN and CDR2 SVGIG (reference sequence). V lost 2 bases, J lost 4 bases, and 14 bases lay in between. This clonotype originated in an adult who received the AZD1222 COVID-19 vaccine. The chain carries TRBV30 and TRBJ2-2; D remains unclear. The sequences come from peripheral blood, collected 28 days after the second AZD1222 dose. CDR3 region: CAWSNHRRATGELFF. The CDR3 DNA sequence: TGTGCCTGGAGTAACCATCGAAGGGCCACCGGGGAGCTGTTTTTT.